This T cell receptor (beta chain) is drawn from a study of CD8 T cells in ankylosing spondylitis. Study-wide points: Disease-associated clonotypes exhibited CD8+ identity and were relatively infrequent in peripheral blood. A TCR beta motif made of under 10 highly homologous variants seemed typical of ankylosing spondylitis blood.

This clonotype was recorded at least ten times. Its target is unknown. Library preparation for TCR beta used quantitative 5'-RACE with molecular barcodes. MiXCR, run by TCRdb on the 5' RACE reads, gives a single entry per CDR3 protein. The data hold about 400,000 distinct CDR3 sequences, with about a fifth observed a single time. Sequenced sample: blood, either unsorted or a sorted T cell fraction (not recorded which). The source is a male donor with ankylosing spondylitis.

The CDR3: CASSRDRGGYTF. CDR3 bases: TGTGCCAGCAGCCGTGATCGGGGAGGCTACACCTTC. This rearrangement joins TRBV7-2 to TRBJ1-2; no definite D call. Trimming cost V 5 bases and J 8 bases, with 12 bases left between them. CDR1 and CDR2 from the germline V gene are SGHTA and FQGNSA. The CDR3 contains 12 residues.